This TCR beta chain was sequenced in a study of cytomegalovirus exposure and HLA in healthy donors. Libraries were prepared by immunoSEQ multiplex PCR; TCRdb keeps only in-frame clonotypes and omits some of them. The table records over 200,000 clones, 90% of them present only once. The CDR3 has 15 residues. Per germline, CDR1 SGHTS and CDR2 YDEGEE. V lost 0 bases to trimming and J lost 7 bases; unmatched junction nucleotides: 8. The sequenced material came from PBMCs. The chain has TRBV5-8 and TRBJ1-2, with 8 bases that match TRBD1. The receptor comes from a young woman in good health and CMV-seronegative. CDR3 amino acids: CASSLEGQAAFGYTF. CDR3 nucleotides: TGTGCCAGCAGCTTGGAGGGACAGGCCGCGTTTGGCTACACCTTC.